This T cell receptor beta chain was captured in a study of blood T cell repertoires in COVID-19. Across the study: COVID-19 samples, acute and convalescent, were from the United States, Italy and Spain. The cDNA or gDNA used as material had been derived from T cells, B-cell-depleted T cells, or PBMCs.

There are 13 residues in the CDR3. CDR1 is SGHRS and CDR2 is YFSETQ in the germline V gene. V dropped 4 bases and J dropped 6 bases, with 13 bases sitting between them. How the authors handled the data: Reference gene primer amplification gave nucleated cell count estimates. Data came from immunoSEQ multiplex PCR; TCRdb stores just in-frame clones and leaves some out. The D gene and trimming were derived from the DNA, and the V and J assignments and clone size from that table. The sample contains just under 80,000 clones, about 80% of which appear only once. This TCR derives from a woman aged 70-85 years with acute or convalescent COVID-19. The sample consisted of peripheral blood. The chain combines TRBV5-1 with TRBJ1-1; D is perhaps TRBD1 (5 bases). The CDR3 spells CASSVSGGAEAFF. CDR3 in DNA: TGCGCCAGCAGCGTATCGGGGGGAGCTGAAGCTTTCTTT.